Following are 19 T cell receptor beta chains from one sample sequenced in a study of blood T cell repertoires in COVID-19. Method: immunoSEQ multiplex PCR; TCRdb's copy keeps in-frame clones and lacks some. Found here are a few hundred thousand clones, approximately 84% of them singletons; the top ten hold about 7%. Sequencing used PBMCs or T cells enriched from blood (not recorded which). The receptors originated from a woman aged 50 to 65 who had been exposed to COVID-19.

This clone came up once. The rearrangement links TRBV4-1 to TRBJ1-2; D not resolved. Germline V gene data show CDR1 as MGHRA and CDR2 as YSYEKL. V was pared by 0 bases and J by 8 bases, with 16 bases between. CDR3 length: 15 amino acids. CDR3 loop: CASSQDRLPSEGYTF. DNA for the CDR3: TGCGCCAGCAGCCAAGACCGGCTTCCTTCGGAGGGCTACACCTTC.

The genes are TRBV10-3 and TRBJ1-1, with D tentatively TRBD1 (6 bases). Germline V gene sequence: CDR1 ENHRY, CDR2 SYGVKD. This CDR3 is 16 amino acids long. V was pared by 2 bases and J by 4 bases, with 17 bases between. In DNA form, the CDR3 reads TGTGCCATCAGTGAGGCATCGGGACAACTAGGCACTGAAGCTTTCTTT. It specifies CAISEASGQLGTEAFF.

The V and J genes are TRBV19 and TRBJ1-3; D is ambiguous. Trimming left V 8 bases short and J 4 bases short, with 18 bases between. The germline V gene encodes CDR1 LNHDA and CDR2 SQIVND (reference sequence). The CDR3 loop spans 15 amino acids. For the CDR3, the DNA is TGTGCCAGTTGCCCCAGAGGAGGGCTAGGAAACACCATATATTTT. It specifies CASCPRGGLGNTIYF.

This clone was seen only a few times. The sample contains more than one DNA sequence encoding this CDR3. The chain combines TRBV9 with TRBJ2-2, with 8 bases lining up with TRBD2. The CDR3 covers 15 residues. The junction had 3 bases not matched to a gene; V was cut back by 4 bases and J by 1 base. Germline CDR1 reads SGDLS; CDR2 reads YYNGEE. CDR3 bases: TGTGCCAGCAGCTTAAGCGGGGGGAACACCGGGGAGCTGTTTTTT. Translating gives CASSLSGGNTGELFF.

The chain recombines TRBV6-5 with TRBJ1-2; D is perhaps TRBD1 (6 bases). Germline-derived CDR1 and CDR2 are MNHEY and SVGAGI. The CDR3 totals 13 residues. Trimming took off 6 bases at V and 4 bases at J, with 12 bases between the two ends. CDR3 region: CASRRGEGYGYTF. For the CDR3, the DNA is TGTGCCAGCAGAAGGGGGGAGGGCTATGGCTACACCTTC.

This clone was recorded once. J is TRBJ1-2 and V is TRBV6-5, with 9 bases that match TRBD1. After removal of 6 bases from V and 9 bases from J, the junction contained 5 bases not matched to a gene. There are 12 residues in the CDR3. Germline CDR1 reads MNHEY; CDR2 reads SVGAGI. The CDR3 nucleotides are TGTGCCAGCAGGGGGGACAGGGACCGCTACACCTTC. This translates into CASRGDRDRYTF.

V gene TRBV7-3 combines with J gene TRBJ2-3; 8 nucleotides agree with TRBD2. Trimming at V came to 5 bases and at J to 3 bases, leaving 4 bases not matched to a gene. Germline CDR1 reads SGHTA; CDR2 reads FQGTGA. CDR3 length: 14 amino acids. The CDR3 region is CASSPGGATDTQYF. Written as DNA, the CDR3 is TGTGCCAGCAGCCCCGGGGGGGCAACAGATACGCAGTATTTT.

This chain connects TRBV4-1 to TRBJ2-4; TRBD1 matches at 9 bases. Per germline, CDR1 MGHRA and CDR2 YSYEKL. The CDR3 extends over 17 amino acids. With 1 base clipped from V and 3 bases from J, the junction kept 7 bases outside the gene matches. CDR3 nucleotide sequence: TGCGCCAGCAGCCAAGGGGGACAGGGTTCCCTCAAAAACATTCAGTACTTC. Its protein is CASSQGGQGSLKNIQYF.

The chain carries TRBV27 and TRBJ1-5; 8 nucleotides align to TRBD1. CDR1 and CDR2 from the germline V gene are MNHEY and SMNVEV (reference sequence). This CDR3 has 14 residues. V lost 4 bases to trimming and J lost 2 bases; unmatched junction nucleotides: 1. The DNA of the CDR3 is TGTGCCAGCAGTTCGGGACAGGGCAATCAGCCCCAGCATTTT. Residues: CASSSGQGNQPQHF.

V gene TRBV28 combines with J gene TRBJ1-1; no clear D. With 6 bases removed from V and 10 bases from J, the gap between germline ends came to 27 bases. From germline, CDR1 is MDHEN and CDR2 SYDVKM. This CDR3 has 16 residues. This CDR3 reads CASRRLDNPPAVAAFF. The CDR3 DNA sequence: TGTGCCAGCAGACGCCTCGACAACCCCCCGGCCGTCGCAGCTTTCTTT.

Regarding this clone: The same CDR3 can be traced to other DNA sequences in this sample. The chain uses TRBV3-1 (or the pseudogene TRBV3-2) and TRBJ1-1, with 11 positions matching TRBD1. In germline, CDR1 is LGHDT, CDR2 YNNKEL (reference sequence). CDR3 length: 15 residues. Unmatched junction bases numbered 4, after V lost 4 bases and J lost 3 bases. As DNA, the CDR3 is TGTGCCAGCAGCCCCGGGACAGGGGGATACACTGAAGCTTTCTTT. This sequence encodes CASSPGTGGYTEAFF.

The chain recombines TRBV19 with TRBJ2-2; D is undetermined. Trimming pared 7 bases from V and 0 bases from J, leaving 12 bases between. CDR1 is LNHDA, CDR2 SQIVND, per germline (reference sequence). The CDR3 runs to 15 residues. CDR3 amino acids: CASKRRASNTGELFF. CDR3 sequence (DNA): TGTGCCAGTAAACGGAGAGCTTCGAACACCGGGGAGCTGTTTTTT.

The genes are TRBV28 and TRBJ1-1; tentative D call: TRBD1 (5 bases). This CDR3 contains 16 residues. The germline V and J ends were trimmed by 6 bases and 4 bases, with 21 bases remaining between them. Germline-derived CDR1 and CDR2 are MDHEN and SYDVKM. CDR3 sequence (DNA): TGTGCCAGCAGACCAACCTCGTGGAGGGGTGGCACTGAAGCTTTCTTT. It yields the protein CASRPTSWRGGTEAFF.

The sample holds one count of this clone. The chain couples TRBV7-9 to TRBJ1-5; unclear D gene. The CDR3 sequence is 12 residues long. The germline gives CDR1 SEHNR, CDR2 FQNEAQ (reference sequence). V lost 1 base to trimming and J lost 7 bases, with 5 bases between them. The CDR3 coding sequence is TGTGCCAGCAGCTTAGGGGAGCAGCCCCAGCATTTT. It yields the protein CASSLGEQPQHF. Using reference TRBV7-9 and TRBJ1-5 for the parts outside the CDR3, the full variable domain is DTGVSQNPRHKITKRGQNVTFRCDPISEHNRLYWYRQTLGQGPEFLTYFQNEAQLEKSRLLSDRFSAERPKGSFSTLEIQRTEQGDSAMYLCASSLGEQPQHFGDGTRLSIL.

V usage is TRBV12-5 and J usage is TRBJ2-1; a possible D gene is TRBD2 (6 bases). The CDR3 is made up of 17 amino acids. The germline V gene has CDR1 LGHNT and CDR2 FRNRAP. The germline V and J ends were trimmed by 0 bases and 7 bases, with 19 bases remaining between them. The CDR3: CASGLVISGRSRNEQFF. The CDR3 DNA reads as TGTGCTAGTGGTTTGGTAATCTCAGGGAGGAGTAGGAATGAGCAGTTCTTC.

The chain joins TRBV5-1 to TRBJ1-4, with 7 bases matching TRBD1. Germline-derived CDR1 and CDR2 are SGHRS and YFSETQ. J gave up 5 bases and V 4 bases, and 5 bases lay outside the gene matches. The CDR3 length is 14 residues. CDR3 in amino acids: CASSGGQVNEKLFF. The CDR3, as DNA: TGCGCCAGCAGCGGTGGACAGGTGAATGAAAAACTGTTTTTT.

This chain connects TRBV7-9 to TRBJ1-1; D not certain. CDR1 is SEHNR, CDR2 FQNEAQ, per germline (reference sequence). The V end lost 3 bases, the J end lost 6 bases, and 17 bases lay between the germline ends. The CDR3 covers 15 residues. The CDR3 nucleotides read TGTGCCAGCAGCTTCGGGCCGGAACCGAGGGCTGAAGCTTTCTTT. It codes for CASSFGPEPRAEAFF.

The chain employs TRBV7-8 and TRBJ1-2; D perhaps matches TRBD1 (6 bases). The germline V gene has CDR1 SGHVS and CDR2 FQNEAQ. The CDR3 loop spans 14 amino acids. V dropped 6 bases and J dropped 6 bases, with 17 bases sitting between them. CDR3 region: CASSNLGARDGYTF. The CDR3 DNA is TGTGCCAGCAGTAACCTGGGGGCTCGAGATGGCTACACCTTC.

The gene calls are TRBV7-8 and TRBJ2-3; 8 nucleotides agree with TRBD2. Germline V gives CDR1 SGHVS, CDR2 FQNEAQ. The CDR3 runs 13 residues. J lost 4 bases, V lost 5 bases, and 2 bases had no gene match. The CDR3: CASSRGGSDTQYF. The CDR3 DNA reads as TGTGCCAGCAGCCGGGGGGGATCAGATACGCAGTATTTT. The full variable domain, in which reference TRBV7-8 and TRBJ2-3 provide the parts outside the CDR3, is GAGVSQSPRYKVAKRGQDVALRCDPISGHVSLFWYQQALGQGPEFLTYFQNEAQLDKSGLPSDRFFAERPEGSVSTLKIQRTQQEDSAVYLCASSRGGSDTQYFGPGTRLTVL.